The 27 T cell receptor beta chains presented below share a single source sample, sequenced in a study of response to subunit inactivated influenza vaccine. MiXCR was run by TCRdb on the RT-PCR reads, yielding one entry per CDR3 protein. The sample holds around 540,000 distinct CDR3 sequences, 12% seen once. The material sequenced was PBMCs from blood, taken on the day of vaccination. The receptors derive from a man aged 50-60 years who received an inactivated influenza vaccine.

In nucleotides, the CDR3 is TGCAGTGCTAGAGATGTCGCTAGCGCAACCTACGAGCAGTACTTC. It is translated as CSARDVASATYEQYF. V and J are TRBV20-1 and TRBJ2-7; possibly TRBD2 for D (6 bases). This CDR3 has 15 residues. V was pared by 0 bases and J by 2 bases, with 14 bases between. Germline CDR1 reads DFQATT; CDR2 reads SNEGSKA (reference sequence).

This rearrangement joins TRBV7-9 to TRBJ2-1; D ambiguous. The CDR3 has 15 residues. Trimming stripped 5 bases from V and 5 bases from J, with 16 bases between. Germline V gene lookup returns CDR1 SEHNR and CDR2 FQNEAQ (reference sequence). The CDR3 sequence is CASSTSSAADNEQFF. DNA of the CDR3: TGTGCCAGCAGCACCTCGAGCGCAGCTGACAATGAGCAGTTCTTC.

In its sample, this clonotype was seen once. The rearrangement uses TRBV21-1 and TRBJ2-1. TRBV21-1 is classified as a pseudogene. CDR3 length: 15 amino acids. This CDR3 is CASSKVPKSSNEQFF. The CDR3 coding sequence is TGTGCCAGCAGCAAAGTTCCGAAGTCATCGAATGAGCAGTTCTTC.

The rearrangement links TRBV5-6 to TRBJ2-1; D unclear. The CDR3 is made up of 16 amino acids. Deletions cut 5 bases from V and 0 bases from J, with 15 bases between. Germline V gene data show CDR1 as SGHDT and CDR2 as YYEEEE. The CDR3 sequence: CASRSGGLYSYNEQFF. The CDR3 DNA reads TGTGCCAGCAGGTCTGGTGGCCTCTACTCCTACAATGAGCAGTTCTTC.

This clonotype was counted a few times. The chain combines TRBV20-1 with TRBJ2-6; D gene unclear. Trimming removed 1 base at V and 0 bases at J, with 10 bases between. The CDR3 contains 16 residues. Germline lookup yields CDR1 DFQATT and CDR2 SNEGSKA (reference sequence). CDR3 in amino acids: CSARVFGSSGANVLTF. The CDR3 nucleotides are TGCAGTGCTAGAGTCTTTGGTAGCTCTGGGGCCAACGTCCTGACTTTC.

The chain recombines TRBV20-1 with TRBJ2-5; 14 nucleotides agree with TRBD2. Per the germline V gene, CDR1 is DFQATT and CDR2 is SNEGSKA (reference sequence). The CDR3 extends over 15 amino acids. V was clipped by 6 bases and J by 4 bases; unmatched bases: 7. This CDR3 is CSALGLAGGIETQYF. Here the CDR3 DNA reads TGCAGTGCCCTCGGACTAGCGGGAGGTATAGAGACCCAGTACTTC.

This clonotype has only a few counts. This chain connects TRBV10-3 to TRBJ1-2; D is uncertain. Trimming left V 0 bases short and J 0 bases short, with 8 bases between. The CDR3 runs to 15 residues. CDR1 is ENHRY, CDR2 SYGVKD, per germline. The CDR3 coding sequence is TGTGCCATCAGTGAGTCGGGCAGTACTAACTATGGCTACACCTTC. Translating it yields CAISESGSTNYGYTF.

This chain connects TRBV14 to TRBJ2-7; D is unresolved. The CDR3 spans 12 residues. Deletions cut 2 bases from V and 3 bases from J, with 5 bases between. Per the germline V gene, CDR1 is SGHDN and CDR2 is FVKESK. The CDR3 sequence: CASSQFGYEQYF. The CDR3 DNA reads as TGTGCCAGCAGCCAATTCGGCTACGAGCAGTACTTC.

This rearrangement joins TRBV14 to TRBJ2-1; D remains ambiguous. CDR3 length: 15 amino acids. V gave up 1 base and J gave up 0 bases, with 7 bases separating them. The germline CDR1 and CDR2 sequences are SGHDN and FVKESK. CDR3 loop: CASSQVMGSYNEQFF. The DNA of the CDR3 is TGTGCCAGCAGCCAAGTAATGGGCTCCTACAATGAGCAGTTCTTC.

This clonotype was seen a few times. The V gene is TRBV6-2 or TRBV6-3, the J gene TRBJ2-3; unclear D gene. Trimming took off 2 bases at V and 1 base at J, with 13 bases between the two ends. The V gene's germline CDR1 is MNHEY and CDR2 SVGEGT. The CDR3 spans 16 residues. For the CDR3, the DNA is TGTGCCAGCAGTTACATCCAACAGTTGGGCACAGATACGCAGTATTTT. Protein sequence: CASSYIQQLGTDTQYF.

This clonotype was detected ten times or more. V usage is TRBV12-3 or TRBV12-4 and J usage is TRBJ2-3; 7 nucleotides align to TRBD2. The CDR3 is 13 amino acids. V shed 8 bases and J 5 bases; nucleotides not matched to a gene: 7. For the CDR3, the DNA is TGTGCCAGCCTTGGACTAGATATAGATACGCAGTATTTT. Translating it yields CASLGLDIDTQYF.

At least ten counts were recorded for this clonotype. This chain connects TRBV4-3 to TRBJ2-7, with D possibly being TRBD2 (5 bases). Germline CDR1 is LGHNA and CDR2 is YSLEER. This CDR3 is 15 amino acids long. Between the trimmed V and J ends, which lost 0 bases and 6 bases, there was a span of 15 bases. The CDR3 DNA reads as TGCGCCAGCAGCCAAGATCGTAGAGGGAATCGCGAGCAGTACTTC. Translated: CASSQDRRGNREQYF.

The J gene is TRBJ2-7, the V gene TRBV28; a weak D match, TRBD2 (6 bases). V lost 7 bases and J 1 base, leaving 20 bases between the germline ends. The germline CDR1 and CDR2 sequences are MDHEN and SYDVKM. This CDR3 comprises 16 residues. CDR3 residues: CASTTPRIGGSYEQYF. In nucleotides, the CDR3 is TGTGCCAGCACCACCCCCCGGATCGGGGGTTCCTACGAGCAGTACTTC. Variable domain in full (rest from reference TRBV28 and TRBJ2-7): DVKVTQSSRYLVKRTGEKVFLECVQDMDHENMFWYRQDPGLGLRLIYFSYDVKMKEKGDIPEGYSVSREKKERFSLILESASTNQTSMYLCASTTPRIGGSYEQYFGPGTRLTVT.

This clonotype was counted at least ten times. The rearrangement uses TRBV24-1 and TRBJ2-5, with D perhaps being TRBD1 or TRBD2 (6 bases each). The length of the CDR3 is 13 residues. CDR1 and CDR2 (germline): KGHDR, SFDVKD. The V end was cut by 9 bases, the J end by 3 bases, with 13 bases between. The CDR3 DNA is TGTGCCACCGGAGAAGGGGGGAAAGAGACCCAGTACTTC. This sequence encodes CATGEGGKETQYF.

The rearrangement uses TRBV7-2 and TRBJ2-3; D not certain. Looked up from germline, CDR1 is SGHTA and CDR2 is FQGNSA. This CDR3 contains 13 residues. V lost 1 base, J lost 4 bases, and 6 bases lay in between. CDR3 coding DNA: TGTGCCAGCAGCTTAGATCAGGCAGATACGCAGTATTTT. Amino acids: CASSLDQADTQYF.

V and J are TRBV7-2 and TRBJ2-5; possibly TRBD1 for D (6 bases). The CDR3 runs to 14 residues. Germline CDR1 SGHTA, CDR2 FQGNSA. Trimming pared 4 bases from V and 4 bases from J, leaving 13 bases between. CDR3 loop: CASSSTWGRETQYF. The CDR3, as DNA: TGTGCCAGCAGCTCCACTTGGGGGCGAGAGACCCAGTACTTC.

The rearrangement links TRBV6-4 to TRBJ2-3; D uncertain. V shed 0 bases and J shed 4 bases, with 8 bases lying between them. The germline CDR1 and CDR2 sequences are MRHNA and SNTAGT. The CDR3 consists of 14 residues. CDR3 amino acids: CASSDSRQADTQYF. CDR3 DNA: TGTGCCAGCAGTGACTCCCGTCAGGCAGATACGCAGTATTTT.

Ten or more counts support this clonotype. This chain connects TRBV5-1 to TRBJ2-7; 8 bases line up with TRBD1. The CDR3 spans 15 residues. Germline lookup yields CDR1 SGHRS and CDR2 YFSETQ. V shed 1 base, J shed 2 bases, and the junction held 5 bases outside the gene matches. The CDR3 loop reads CASSLWTGRTYEQYF. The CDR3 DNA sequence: TGCGCCAGCAGCTTGTGGACAGGGCGTACCTACGAGCAGTACTTC.

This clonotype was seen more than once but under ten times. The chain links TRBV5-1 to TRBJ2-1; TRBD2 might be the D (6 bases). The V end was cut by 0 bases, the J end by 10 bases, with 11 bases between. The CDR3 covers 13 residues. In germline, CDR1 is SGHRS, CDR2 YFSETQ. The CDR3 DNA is TGCGCCAGCAGCTTGGCCTGGGCGGGGGAGCAGTTCTTC. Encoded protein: CASSLAWAGEQFF.

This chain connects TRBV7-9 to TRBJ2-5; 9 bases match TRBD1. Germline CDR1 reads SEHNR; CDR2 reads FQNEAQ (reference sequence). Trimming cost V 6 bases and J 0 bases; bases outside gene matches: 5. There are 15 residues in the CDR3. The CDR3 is CASSYGQGHQETQYF. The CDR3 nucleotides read TGTGCCAGCAGTTACGGACAGGGGCACCAAGAGACCCAGTACTTC.

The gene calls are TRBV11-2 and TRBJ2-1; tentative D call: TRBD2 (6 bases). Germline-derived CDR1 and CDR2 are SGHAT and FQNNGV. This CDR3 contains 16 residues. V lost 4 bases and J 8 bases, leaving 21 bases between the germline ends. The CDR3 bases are TGTGCCAGCAGCTCCCCCCACGGGAGTCCCTATCATGAGCAGTTCTTC. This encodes CASSSPHGSPYHEQFF.

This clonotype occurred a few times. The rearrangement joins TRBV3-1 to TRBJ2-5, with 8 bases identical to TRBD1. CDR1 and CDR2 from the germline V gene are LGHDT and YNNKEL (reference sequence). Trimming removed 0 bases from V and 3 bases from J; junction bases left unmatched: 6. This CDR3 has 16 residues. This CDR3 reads CASSQDWQGAKETQYF. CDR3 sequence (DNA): TGTGCCAGCAGCCAAGATTGGCAGGGGGCGAAAGAGACCCAGTACTTC.

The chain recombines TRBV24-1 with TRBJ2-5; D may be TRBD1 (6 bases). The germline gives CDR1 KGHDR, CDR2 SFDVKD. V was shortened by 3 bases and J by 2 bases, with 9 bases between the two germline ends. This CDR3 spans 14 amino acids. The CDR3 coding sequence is TGTGCCACCAGTGATCCGGGACATCAAGAGACCCAGTACTTC. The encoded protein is CATSDPGHQETQYF.

The CDR3 sequence: CASSLGGSYNYEQFF. The DNA for the CDR3 is TGTGCCAGCAGCCTCGGGGGCTCCTACAATTATGAGCAGTTCTTC. The chain combines TRBV7-8 with TRBJ2-1, with D perhaps assigned TRBD1 or TRBD2 (6 bases each). The CDR3 is made up of 15 amino acids. Germline CDR1 and CDR2: SGHVS and FQNEAQ. Trimming took 5 bases from V and 8 from J, leaving 19 bases between them.

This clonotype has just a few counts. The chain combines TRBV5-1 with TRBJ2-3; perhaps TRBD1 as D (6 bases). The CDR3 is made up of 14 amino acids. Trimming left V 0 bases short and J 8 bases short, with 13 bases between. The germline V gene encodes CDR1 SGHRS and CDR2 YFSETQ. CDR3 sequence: CASSLGQAPGTQYF. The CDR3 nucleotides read TGCGCCAGCAGCTTGGGACAGGCCCCGGGTACGCAGTATTTT.

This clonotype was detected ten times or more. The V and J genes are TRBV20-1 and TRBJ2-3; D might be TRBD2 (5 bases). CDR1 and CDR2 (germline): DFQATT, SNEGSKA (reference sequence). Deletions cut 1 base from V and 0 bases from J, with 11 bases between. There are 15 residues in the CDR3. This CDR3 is CSARGGYESTDTQYF. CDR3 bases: TGCAGTGCTAGAGGCGGGTACGAGAGCACAGATACGCAGTATTTT.

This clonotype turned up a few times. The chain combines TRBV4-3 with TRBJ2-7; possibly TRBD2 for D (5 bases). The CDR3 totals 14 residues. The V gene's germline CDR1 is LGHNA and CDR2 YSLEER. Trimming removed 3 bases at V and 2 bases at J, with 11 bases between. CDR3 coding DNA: TGCGCCAGCAGCCAGGGGAGTCCACCCTACGAGCAGTACTTC. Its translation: CASSQGSPPYEQYF.